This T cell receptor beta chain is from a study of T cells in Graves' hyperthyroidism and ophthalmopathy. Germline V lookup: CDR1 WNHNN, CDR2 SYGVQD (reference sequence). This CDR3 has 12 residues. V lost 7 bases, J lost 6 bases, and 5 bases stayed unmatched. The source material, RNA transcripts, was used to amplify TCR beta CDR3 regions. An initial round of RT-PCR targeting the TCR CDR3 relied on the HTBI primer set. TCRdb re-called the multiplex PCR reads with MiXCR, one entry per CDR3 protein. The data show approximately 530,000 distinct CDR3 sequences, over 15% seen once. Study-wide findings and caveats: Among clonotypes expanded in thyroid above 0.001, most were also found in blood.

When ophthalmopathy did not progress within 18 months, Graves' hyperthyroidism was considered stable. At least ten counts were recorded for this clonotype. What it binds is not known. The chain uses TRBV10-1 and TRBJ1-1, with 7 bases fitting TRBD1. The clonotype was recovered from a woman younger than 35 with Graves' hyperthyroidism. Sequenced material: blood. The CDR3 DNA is TGCGCCAGCAAGGGGGACAGCCCTGAAGCTTTCTTT. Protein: CASKGDSPEAFF.